The entry that follows covers one T cell receptor (beta chain) sequence. CDR1 SGHRS and CDR2 YFSETQ come from the germline V gene. V was cut by 5 bases and J by 5 bases, with 16 bases left in between. The CDR3 consists of 15 residues. These data are taken from a study of blood T cell repertoires in COVID-19. Overall study context: Samples of COVID-19 (acute and convalescent) were obtained from the United States, Italy and Spain. T cells, B-cell-depleted T cells, or PBMCs supplied cDNA or gDNA.

Measured with immunoSEQ multiplex PCR; TCRdb has only the in-frame clones, and not every one. The table has about 81,000 clones, around 82% seen once. The material sequenced was peripheral blood. The chain joins TRBV5-1 to TRBJ1-4, with D perhaps matching TRBD1 (5 bases). The origin of this receptor is a human donor in a cohort sampled during active COVID-19. This chain's CDR3 is CASRHGGAPNEKLFF. The CDR3 DNA is TGCGCCAGCAGACACGGGGGAGCCCCAAATGAAAAACTGTTTTTT.